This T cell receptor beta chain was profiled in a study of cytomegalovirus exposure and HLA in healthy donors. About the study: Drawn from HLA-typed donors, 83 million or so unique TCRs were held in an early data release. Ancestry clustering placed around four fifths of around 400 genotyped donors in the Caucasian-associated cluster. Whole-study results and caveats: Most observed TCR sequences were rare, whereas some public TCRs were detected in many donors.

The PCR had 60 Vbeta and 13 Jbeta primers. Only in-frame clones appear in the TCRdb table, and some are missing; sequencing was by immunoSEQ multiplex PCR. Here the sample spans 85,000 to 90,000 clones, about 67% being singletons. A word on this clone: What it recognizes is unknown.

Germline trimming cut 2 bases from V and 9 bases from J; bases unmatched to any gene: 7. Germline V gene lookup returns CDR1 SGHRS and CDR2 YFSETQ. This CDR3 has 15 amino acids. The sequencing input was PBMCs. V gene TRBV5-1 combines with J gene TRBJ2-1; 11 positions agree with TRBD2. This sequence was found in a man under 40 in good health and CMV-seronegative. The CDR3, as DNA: TGCGCCAGCAGCTTCCTAGCGGGGGGTGATTCTGAGCAGTTCTTC. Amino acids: CASSFLAGGDSEQFF.